This entry concerns a single T cell receptor (beta chain). The data were taken from a study of T cells in Graves' hyperthyroidism and ophthalmopathy. Amplified TCR beta CDR3 regions derived from RNA transcripts. The HTBI primer set served for first-round RT-PCR of the TCR CDR3. TCRdb reprocessed the multiplex PCR reads via MiXCR and lists one record per CDR3 protein. The sample has hundreds of thousands of distinct CDR3 sequences, 14% seen once. The length of the CDR3 is 14 residues. Looked up from germline, CDR1 is MNHEY and CDR2 is SVGEGT. V was clipped by 2 bases and J by 4 bases; unmatched bases: 3.

This TCR derives from a woman younger than 35 with Graves' hyperthyroidism. The chain has TRBV6-2 or TRBV6-3 and TRBJ2-3; 7 bases align to TRBD1. The sample comprised blood. This CDR3 reads CASSYPGQSDTQYF. In DNA, the CDR3 is TGTGCCAGCAGTTACCCGGGACAGTCAGATACGCAGTATTTT.